Listed below are T cell receptor beta chains from one sample, sequenced in a study of cytomegalovirus exposure and HLA in healthy donors. Generated by immunoSEQ multiplex PCR, the TCRdb table keeps only in-frame clones and is missing some. The data hold under 200,000 clones, with 75% to 85% observed a single time. Sequencing was carried out using PBMCs. The receptors were sampled from a male donor in good health and CMV-seropositive. Both conserved end residues are part of each CDR3. The D gene is left open where the match is weak. Expanded clones are given a class, and other clones once, few, many or no size at all.

abundance,v_gene,j_gene,d_gene,CDR3aa,CDR3nt
-,TRBV6-6,TRBJ1-1,TRBD1,CASSLGGYGTEAFF,TGTGCCAGCAGTCTAGGGGGCTATGGCACTGAAGCTTTCTTT
once,TRBV5-1,TRBJ2-3,TRBD2,CASSLAPRRIQTSGGTDTQYF,TGCGCCAGCAGCTTGGCCCCGAGGCGGATCCAAACTAGCGGGGGCACAGATACGCAGTATTTT
-,TRBV27,TRBJ1-5,TRBD1,CASSTTGGRQPQHF,TGTGCCAGCAGTACCACAGGGGGGCGACAGCCCCAGCATTTT
-,TRBV2,TRBJ2-5,TRBD2,CASSETGGQETQYF,TGTGCCAGCAGTGAAACGGGGGGCCAAGAGACCCAGTACTTC
-,TRBV29-1,TRBJ1-2,TRBD1,CSVRGDRGNGYTF,TGCAGCGTGAGGGGGGACAGGGGAAATGGCTACACCTTC
-,TRBV5-6,TRBJ1-1,-,CASSLMTVNTEAFF,TGTGCCAGCAGCTTGATGACAGTGAACACTGAAGCTTTCTTT
-,TRBV21-1,TRBJ1-5,-,CASSFRDSFNQPQHF,TGTGCCAGCAGCTTCCGGGACTCTTTCAATCAGCCCCAGCATTTT
-,TRBV9,TRBJ2-7,-,CASSVDSMEQQYF,TGTGCCAGCAGCGTAGATAGTATGGAGCAGCAGTACTTC
few,TRBV7-9,TRBJ2-3,-,CASSRGASTDTQYF,TGTGCCAGCAGCAGGGGTGCCAGCACAGATACGCAGTATTTT
-,TRBV10-3,TRBJ2-3,TRBD1,CAIGVRTGTGRDTQYF,TGTGCCATCGGGGTGCGGACAGGGACCGGGAGAGATACGCAGTATTTT
-,TRBV19,TRBJ1-5,-,CASSWRGWSNQPQHF,TGTGCCAGTAGTTGGAGGGGTTGGAGCAATCAGCCCCAGCATTTT
-,TRBV7-8,TRBJ2-1,TRBD2,CASSLASGGFKFF,TGTGCCAGCAGCTTAGCTAGCGGGGGCTTCAAGTTCTTC
few,TRBV19,TRBJ1-2,TRBD1,CASSPDGGQASGYTF,TGTGCCAGTAGTCCCGATGGGGGACAGGCATCTGGCTACACCTTC
few,TRBV2,TRBJ1-5,TRBD1,CASSSGTGGSQPQHF,TGTGCCAGCAGTTCCGGGACAGGGGGCAGTCAGCCCCAGCATTTT
-,TRBV7-2,TRBJ1-3,-,CASSLVFYGPLGGNTIYF,TGTGCCAGCAGCTTAGTCTTCTATGGGCCTCTCGGAGGAAACACCATATATTTT
once,TRBV6-5,TRBJ2-7,-,CASSFRQLREQYF,TGTGCCAGCAGTTTTCGACAGCTAAGGGAGCAGTACTTC
once,TRBV9,TRBJ2-2,-,CASSSGGGAPIGELFF,TGTGCCAGCAGCTCAGGTGGGGGGGCCCCCATCGGGGAGCTGTTTTTT
-,TRBV13,TRBJ2-3,TRBD2,CASSLWAGGSDTQYF,TGTGCCAGCAGCTTATGGGCGGGGGGTTCAGATACGCAGTATTTT
-,TRBV4-1,TRBJ2-1,TRBD2,CASSQDLGGGGEQFF,TGCGCCAGCAGCCAAGATCTGGGCGGGGGTGGTGAGCAGTTCTTC
-,TRBV7-2,TRBJ1-2,-,CASSFPPTGTYGYTF,TGTGCCAGCAGCTTCCCTCCCACAGGGACCTATGGCTACACCTTC
once,TRBV5-4,TRBJ2-7,-,CASSLANKGYEQYF,TGTGCCAGCAGCTTGGCCAACAAGGGGTACGAGCAGTACTTC
few,TRBV4-1,TRBJ1-6,-,CASSQESGTSSPLHF,TGCGCCAGCAGCCAAGAATCAGGAACCTCCTCACCCCTCCACTTT
-,TRBV18,TRBJ2-7,-,CASSPETGRNYEQYF,TGTGCCAGCTCACCAGAGACTGGCAGAAACTACGAGCAGTACTTC
-,TRBV5-4,TRBJ1-2,-,CASAYLHYGYTF,TGTGCCAGCGCCTACCTACACTATGGCTACACCTTC
-,TRBV6-6,TRBJ2-3,TRBD2,CASSFTSGGTADTQYF,TGTGCCAGCAGTTTCACTAGCGGGGGGACGGCAGATACGCAGTATTTT
-,TRBV9,TRBJ1-2,TRBD1,CASSAGGTVPPPNYGYTF,TGTGCCAGCAGCGCGGGAGGGACAGTTCCACCACCTAACTATGGCTACACCTTC
-,TRBV5-1,TRBJ1-2,TRBD1,CASSLAVDRARSYTF,TGCGCCAGCAGCTTGGCCGTTGACAGGGCTAGGAGCTACACCTTC
-,TRBV19,TRBJ1-1,-,CASSIGQREAFF,TGTGCCAGTAGTATAGGACAGCGTGAAGCTTTCTTT